This passage covers 8 T cell receptor beta chains from one sample sequenced in a study of shared clonotypes between healthy human individuals. Clones were read by immunoSEQ multiplex PCR, and TCRdb kept only the in-frame ones, dropping some. The sample holds under 750,000 clones; approximately 72% are singletons and the top ten take approximately 1.7%. The sequencing sample was made of memory CD4+ T cells sorted from blood. Subset: CD45RA-negative fraction. The receptor set was obtained from a woman aged 25-40 years in good health.

The chain carries TRBV28 and TRBJ1-2; D possibly corresponds to TRBD1 (5 bases). Trimming shortened V by 5 bases and J by 4 bases, and 14 bases separated the two germline ends. From germline, CDR1 is MDHEN and CDR2 SYDVKM. The CDR3 spans 14 residues. The CDR3 nucleotides read TGTGCCAGCAGTCCCCCCCAGGGTCCCTATGGCTACACCTTC. It specifies CASSPPQGPYGYTF.

DNA of the CDR3: TGCGCCAGCAGCCAGGGACTAGCGGGAGGGATTACAGATACGCAGTATTTT. Encoded protein: CASSQGLAGGITDTQYF. The gene calls are TRBV5-1 and TRBJ2-3; 16 bases are shared with TRBD2. V trimming: 4 bases; J trimming: 3 bases; junction bases outside the gene matches: 5. There are 17 residues in the CDR3. CDR1 and CDR2 from the germline V gene are SGHRS and YFSETQ.

This rearrangement joins TRBV18 to TRBJ2-2; D call uncertain. This CDR3 is 18 amino acids long. Germline-derived CDR1 and CDR2 are KGHSH and LQKENI. The V gene lost 2 bases and the J gene lost 0 bases, with 16 bases spanning the gap. CDR3 region: CASSPSIGASTNTGELFF. The CDR3, as DNA: TGTGCCAGCTCACCATCCATTGGTGCATCAACGAACACCGGGGAGCTGTTTTTT.

This chain joins TRBV11-2 and TRBJ1-1, with no clear D. Between the trimmed V and J ends, which lost 5 bases and 2 bases, there was a span of 12 bases. The CDR3 contains 14 residues. CDR1 and CDR2 (germline): SGHAT, FQNNGV. CDR3 amino acids: CASSPGPANTEAFF. The DNA of the CDR3 is TGTGCCAGCAGCCCCGGGCCTGCCAACACTGAAGCTTTCTTT.

The V gene is TRBV18, the J gene TRBJ2-7; possible D gene TRBD1, 7 bases. Germline V CDR1 and CDR2: KGHSH, LQKENI. Trimming cost V 3 bases and J 8 bases, with 11 bases left between them. This CDR3 comprises 12 residues. CDR3 in amino acids: CASSPQGGQQYF. The CDR3 DNA reads as TGTGCCAGCTCACCCCAGGGGGGACAGCAGTACTTC.

The gene calls are TRBV6-6 and TRBJ2-1; TRBD2 might be the D (5 bases). The germline V gene has CDR1 MNHNY and CDR2 SVGAGI (reference sequence). CDR3 length equals 16 residues. Trimming took 11 bases from V and 0 from J, leaving 20 bases between them. As DNA, the CDR3 is TGTGCCTCCCAGACTCGGGCGGGCTTCTCCTACAATGAGCAGTTCTTC. Translation gives CASQTRAGFSYNEQFF.

This clone occurred many times. The chain has TRBV4-2 and TRBJ1-4; D remains ambiguous. Trimming stripped 0 bases from V and 3 bases from J, with 14 bases between. Germline V gene sequence: CDR1 LGHNA, CDR2 YNFKEQ. The CDR3 runs to 17 residues. CDR3 sequence: CASSQDLRGTANEKLFF. CDR3 in DNA: TGTGCCAGCAGCCAAGATCTCCGCGGAACGGCTAATGAAAAACTGTTTTTT.

A word on this clone: The same CDR3 also results from other DNA sequences found in this sample. This sequence joins TRBV28 and TRBJ1-2; D gene unclear. This CDR3 has 12 amino acids. CDR1 and CDR2 (germline): MDHEN, SYDVKM. V was pared by 3 bases and J by 4 bases, with 6 bases between. DNA for the CDR3: TGTGCCAGCAGTTTGGCGGGCTATGGCTACACCTTC. This codes for CASSLAGYGYTF.